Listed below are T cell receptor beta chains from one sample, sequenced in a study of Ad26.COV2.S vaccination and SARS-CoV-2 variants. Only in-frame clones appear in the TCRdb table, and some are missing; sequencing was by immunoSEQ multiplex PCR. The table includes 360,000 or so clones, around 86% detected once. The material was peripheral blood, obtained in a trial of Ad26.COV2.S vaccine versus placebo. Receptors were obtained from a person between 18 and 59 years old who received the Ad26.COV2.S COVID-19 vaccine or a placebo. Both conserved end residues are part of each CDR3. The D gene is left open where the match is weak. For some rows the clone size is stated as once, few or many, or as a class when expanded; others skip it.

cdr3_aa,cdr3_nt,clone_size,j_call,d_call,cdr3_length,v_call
CASSQEPNSGNTIYF,TGCGCCAGCAGCCAAGAACCAAACTCTGGAAACACCATATATTTT,NA,TRBJ1-3,NA,15,TRBV4-3
CSAKTAREAFF,TGCAGTGCTAAGACAGCTCGTGAAGCTTTCTTT,NA,TRBJ1-1,NA,11,TRBV20-1
CAWSDPWPGNTIYF,TGTGCCTGGAGTGATCCCTGGCCAGGAAACACCATATATTTT,NA,TRBJ1-3,NA,14,TRBV30
CASSQTSGGPPYNEQFF,TGCGCCAGCAGCCAAACTAGCGGGGGGCCCCCCTACAATGAGCAGTTCTTC,once,TRBJ2-1,TRBD2,17,TRBV4-1
CASSQGGGGYSNQPQHF,TGCGCCAGCAGCCAAGGGGGCGGGGGGTATAGCAATCAGCCCCAGCATTTT,once,TRBJ1-5,NA,17,TRBV4-1
CASSQGQGMNQPQHF,TGTGCCAGCAGCCAAGGTCAGGGTATGAATCAGCCCCAGCATTTT,NA,TRBJ1-5,NA,15,TRBV3-1/TRBV3-2
CASSLSRLAGYNEQFF,TGTGCCAGCAGCCTGTCCCGACTAGCGGGGTACAATGAGCAGTTCTTC,NA,TRBJ2-1,TRBD2,16,TRBV7-3
CASSQALAGGQETQYF,TGTGCCAGCAGCCAGGCGCTAGCGGGGGGGCAAGAGACCCAGTACTTC,few,TRBJ2-5,TRBD2,16,TRBV3-1/TRBV3-2
CASSLAGGQGAYGYTF,TGTGCCAGCAGCTTAGCGGGAGGGCAGGGGGCCTATGGCTACACCTTC,NA,TRBJ1-2,TRBD1,16,TRBV7-9
CASSGHLGQFF,TGTGCCAGCAGTGGACATCTGGGACAGTTCTTC,few,TRBJ2-1,NA,11,TRBV6-2/TRBV6-3
CASSLVRGDRRFYGYTF,TGTGCCAGCAGCTTAGTCCGTGGGGACAGAAGATTCTATGGCTACACCTTC,NA,TRBJ1-2,TRBD1,17,TRBV7-3
CAWSPGGRGQETQYF,TGTGCCTGGAGTCCGGGGGGGCGGGGTCAAGAGACCCAGTACTTC,once,TRBJ2-5,TRBD2,15,TRBV30
CASRGATNEKLFF,TGTGCTAGTAGGGGGGCAACTAATGAAAAACTGTTTTTT,NA,TRBJ1-4,NA,13,TRBV12-5
CAISQNSGGASDTQYF,TGTGCCATCAGCCAGAATAGCGGGGGGGCCTCAGATACGCAGTATTTT,once,TRBJ2-3,TRBD2,16,TRBV10-3
CASSQGLAVSIFYEQYF,TGTGCCAGCAGCCAAGGTCTAGCCGTATCGATTTTCTACGAGCAGTACTTC,NA,TRBJ2-7,NA,17,TRBV3-1/TRBV3-2
CASSQARYNEQFF,TGTGCCAGCAGCCAAGCCAGATACAATGAGCAGTTCTTC,NA,TRBJ2-1,NA,13,TRBV4-2
CAISGTSGGSGTGELFF,TGTGCCATCAGTGGGACTAGCGGGGGGTCGGGCACCGGGGAGCTGTTTTTT,NA,TRBJ2-2,TRBD2,17,TRBV10-3
CASSLESRGYTF,TGTGCCAGCAGCTTAGAGTCTCGGGGCTACACCTTC,NA,TRBJ1-2,NA,12,TRBV7-9
CASSLHANTEAFF,TGTGCCAGCAGTTTACATGCGAACACTGAAGCTTTCTTT,NA,TRBJ1-1,NA,13,TRBV12-3/TRBV12-4
CASLQALYSYEQYF,TGTGCCAGTTTACAGGCCTTATACTCCTACGAGCAGTACTTC,few,TRBJ2-7,NA,14,TRBV2
CASSLTYSYNEQFF,TGTGCTAGCAGCTTAACCTACTCCTACAATGAGCAGTTCTTC,NA,TRBJ2-1,NA,14,TRBV7-7
CASTPLIGTNNPSGNTIYF,TGTGCCAGCACCCCTCTCATCGGGACAAACAATCCCTCTGGAAACACCATATATTTT,NA,TRBJ1-3,NA,19,TRBV7-6
CASSSRQSYGYTF,TGTGCCAGCAGCTCAAGACAGTCCTATGGCTACACCTTC,NA,TRBJ1-2,NA,13,TRBV7-9
CASSFSNTGELFF,TGTGCCAGCAGCTTTTCTAACACCGGGGAGCTGTTTTTT,NA,TRBJ2-2,NA,13,TRBV7-6
CASSQEGPGGNSYEQYF,TGTGCCAGCAGCCAAGAGGGACCTGGGGGTAACTCCTACGAGCAGTACTTC,few,TRBJ2-7,NA,17,TRBV4-2
CAISEDRGGTGELFF,TGTGCCATCAGTGAGGACAGGGGAGGGACCGGGGAGCTGTTTTTT,NA,TRBJ2-2,NA,15,TRBV10-3
CASSLTSSDEQFF,TGTGCCAGCAGCTTAACCAGCTCCGATGAGCAGTTCTTC,NA,TRBJ2-1,NA,13,TRBV7-2
CASSISSRGVNEQFF,TGTGCCAGTAGTATTTCGAGTAGAGGGGTCAATGAGCAGTTCTTC,NA,TRBJ2-1,NA,15,TRBV19
CASSLVPYEQYF,TGCGCCAGCAGCCTAGTGCCCTACGAGCAGTACTTC,NA,TRBJ2-7,NA,12,TRBV4-1
CASSQRRGWDEQYF,TGTGCCAGCAGCCAGAGACGGGGCTGGGACGAGCAGTACTTC,NA,TRBJ2-7,NA,14,TRBV14
CAISLQGYEQYF,TGTGCCATCAGTTTACAGGGATACGAGCAGTACTTC,NA,TRBJ2-7,NA,12,TRBV10-3
CASSPGGPSDTQYF,TGTGCCAGCAGCCCGGGGGGCCCATCGGATACGCAGTATTTT,few,TRBJ2-3,NA,14,TRBV5-4
CASSYDPGLPEAFF,TGTGCCAGCAGTTACGACCCGGGGCTCCCTGAAGCTTTCTTT,NA,TRBJ1-1,NA,14,TRBV6-6
CASSHGSGAKNIQYF,TGTGCCAGCAGCCATGGAAGTGGGGCCAAAAACATTCAGTACTTC,NA,TRBJ2-4,NA,15,TRBV3-1/TRBV3-2
CASSEVWGIINEQFF,TGTGCCAGCAGTGAAGTTTGGGGAATAATCAATGAGCAGTTCTTC,NA,TRBJ2-1,NA,15,TRBV6-1
CTSSPLTPGLTYEQYF,TGCACCAGCAGCCCCCTGACGCCGGGACTCACCTACGAGCAGTACTTC,once,TRBJ2-7,NA,16,TRBV1
CASSLDLYQPQHF,TGCGCCAGCAGCTTGGATCTATATCAGCCCCAGCATTTT,NA,TRBJ1-5,NA,13,TRBV5-1
CASRGGGGETQYF,TGTGCCAGCAGAGGGGGGGGAGGAGAGACCCAGTACTTC,NA,TRBJ2-5,NA,13,TRBV6-5
CASSRRGSGTGELFF,TGTGCCAGCAGCCGGAGGGGGTCCGGGACCGGGGAGCTGTTTTTT,NA,TRBJ2-2,NA,15,TRBV7-2
CASVALNTEAFF,TGTGCCAGTGTGGCCCTGAACACTGAAGCTTTCTTT,NA,TRBJ1-1,NA,12,TRBV7-9
CSVARQGESGELFF,TGCAGCGTTGCCCGACAGGGGGAGTCCGGGGAGCTGTTTTTT,NA,TRBJ2-2,TRBD1,14,TRBV29-1
CASNEQGQSYGYTF,TGTGCCAGCAATGAACAGGGTCAATCTTATGGCTACACCTTC,NA,TRBJ1-2,NA,14,TRBV28
CASSGARASSPLHF,TGTGCCAGCAGTGGAGCGAGGGCGAGTTCACCCCTCCACTTT,few,TRBJ1-6,NA,14,TRBV2
CAILVETRYEQYF,TGTGCCATCCTGGTGGAGACACGCTACGAGCAGTACTTC,NA,TRBJ2-7,NA,13,TRBV10-3
CASSLARDRGETQYF,TGTGCTAGCAGCTTAGCGAGGGACAGGGGAGAGACCCAGTACTTC,NA,TRBJ2-5,TRBD1,15,TRBV7-7
CASTPTGPLNTEAFF,TGTGCCAGTACTCCGACAGGGCCTCTGAACACTGAAGCTTTCTTT,NA,TRBJ1-1,TRBD1,15,TRBV27
CASTHRAGGNTIYF,TGTGCCAGCACCCACCGGGCAGGGGGAAACACCATATATTTT,NA,TRBJ1-3,NA,14,TRBV3-1/TRBV3-2
CASSLELGLRETQYF,TGTGCCAGCAGCTTAGAGTTGGGCTTACGGGAGACCCAGTACTTC,NA,TRBJ2-5,NA,15,TRBV11-1
CASSKRTGSTDTQYF,TGTGCCAGCAGCAAAAGGACAGGGAGCACAGATACGCAGTATTTT,NA,TRBJ2-3,TRBD1,15,TRBV9